What follows are 2 T cell receptor beta chains derived from one specimen sequenced in a study of tissue T cells after allogeneic stem cell transplantation (dated by TCRdb to 2022 to 2024). The sample's time point, from its label and the paper: human tissue collected at research (rapid) autopsy. The library was prepared using the immunoSEQ multiplex PCR assay. Held by TCRdb, this immuneACCESS table contains in-frame sequences only and omits some clones. Under half of the omission traces to an unresolved V gene where checked; the cause of the rest is unknown. Recorded for this sample are over 1,500 clones; around 76% of them occurred a single time. The ten largest account for 8.5% to 10% of the sample. This specimen consisted of colon tissue, obtained at autopsy. The receptors here all came from a male patient between 35 and 75 years old with steroid-refractory graft-versus-host disease after an allogeneic stem cell transplant. After a transplant, some of the T cells may come from the graft donor.

V and J are TRBV27 and TRBJ2-7, with TRBD1 as a possible D gene (7 bases). CDR3 length: 14 residues. The V gene's germline CDR1 is MNHEY and CDR2 SMNVEV (reference sequence). Trimming cost V 6 bases and J 4 bases, with 16 bases left between them. CDR3 DNA sequence: TGTGCCAGCAGAAGGGCAGGGGGGCGGTACGAGCAGTACTTC. Translated, it gives CASRRAGGRYEQYF.

The chain recombines TRBV11-2 with TRBJ2-7, with TRBD1 matching 9 bases. Germline-derived CDR1 and CDR2 are SGHAT and FQNNGV. With V trimmed by 5 bases and J by 4 bases, 6 bases remained unmatched. CDR3 length: 14 residues. CDR3 protein: CASSLTGGNYEQYF. The CDR3 DNA follows: TGTGCCAGCAGCCTGACAGGGGGGAATTACGAGCAGTACTTC.